These 16 T cell receptor beta chains share one sample of origin, sequenced in a study of OX40 agonist ivuxolimab in advanced cancers. Using immunoSEQ multiplex PCR, the repertoire was profiled, and TCRdb retains in-frame clones only, with some absent. The table shows some 66,000 clones, with roughly four fifths occurring only once. This sample comprised CD4+ or CD8+ T cells sorted from blood, obtained in a trial of the OX40 agonist ivuxolimab. Receptors originate from an adult with an advanced solid tumor such as melanoma, head and neck, liver or kidney cancer.

V is TRBV9 and J is TRBJ2-1; TRBD2 matches at 8 bases. The CDR3 length is 15 residues. J lost 4 bases, V lost 4 bases, and 7 bases had no gene match. Looked up from germline, CDR1 is SGDLS and CDR2 is YYNGEE. The chain's CDR3 is CASSPQLAAYNEQFF. The CDR3 DNA sequence: TGTGCCAGCAGCCCCCAACTAGCGGCATACAATGAGCAGTTCTTC.

This clone occurred once. The J gene is TRBJ2-1, the V gene TRBV5-5; maybe TRBD1 (5 bases). The germline V gene has CDR1 SGHKS and CDR2 YYEKEE (reference sequence). The CDR3 loop spans 15 amino acids. Trimming left V 0 bases short and J 7 bases short, with 14 bases between. CDR3 nucleotide sequence: TGTGCCAGCAGCTTGGGGTTATGGGGCAAAAATGAGCAGTTCTTC. Protein sequence: CASSLGLWGKNEQFF.

J is TRBJ1-3 and V is TRBV11-3; D call uncertain. The CDR3 extends over 14 amino acids. V was cut by 5 bases and J by 2 bases, with 10 bases left in between. The germline CDR1 and CDR2 sequences are SGHNT and YENEEA. The CDR3 sequence: CASSPGPTGNTIYF. CDR3 DNA sequence: TGTGCCAGCAGCCCAGGACCTACTGGAAACACCATATATTTT. The whole variable domain, remainder taken from reference TRBV11-3 and TRBJ1-3, is EAGVVQSPRYKIIEKKQPVAFWCNPISGHNTLYWYLQNLGQGPELLIRYENEEAVDDSQLPKDRFSAERLKGVDSTLKIQPAELGDSAVYLCASSPGPTGNTIYFGEGSWLTVV.

This rearrangement joins TRBV10-1 to TRBJ1-1; no firm D call. The CDR3 is 15 residues long. Germline V gives CDR1 WNHNN, CDR2 SYGVQD (reference sequence). The V end was cut by 0 bases, the J end by 4 bases, with 12 bases between. The CDR3 nucleotides read TGCGCCAGCAGTGAGTCCCAGGAGTCGAGCACTGAAGCTTTCTTT. This translates into CASSESQESSTEAFF.

CDR3 sequence reads: CASSLGSTDTQYF. CDR3 DNA: TGCGCCAGCAGCTTGGGTAGCACAGATACGCAGTATTTT. J is TRBJ2-3 and V is TRBV5-1; no reliable D call. V was shortened by 0 bases and J by 0 bases, with 2 bases between the two germline ends. Germline lookup yields CDR1 SGHRS and CDR2 YFSETQ. This CDR3 has 13 amino acids.

The genes are TRBV7-9 and TRBJ2-3; 8 nucleotides align to TRBD2. This CDR3 is 15 amino acids long. The germline gives CDR1 SEHNR, CDR2 FQNEAQ (reference sequence). V was clipped by 5 bases and J by 4 bases; unmatched bases: 8. CDR3 sequence (DNA): TGTGCCAGCAGCCATTGGCGGGGGGAATCAGATACGCAGTATTTT. Its translation is CASSHWRGESDTQYF. The full variable domain, completed using reference TRBV7-9 and TRBJ2-3, is DTGVSQNPRHKITKRGQNVTFRCDPISEHNRLYWYRQTLGQGPEFLTYFQNEAQLEKSRLLSDRFSAERPKGSFSTLEIQRTEQGDSAMYLCASSHWRGESDTQYFGPGTRLTVL.

This chain joins TRBV11-2 and TRBJ2-3, with 9 bases matching TRBD2. The germline gives CDR1 SGHAT, CDR2 FQNNGV. The trim removed 5 bases at V and 4 bases at J, leaving 13 bases unmatched. CDR3 size: 17 residues. The DNA for the CDR3 is TGTGCCAGCAGCGAAGCCCTTAGCGGGAGAGGGCCAGATACGCAGTATTTT. This codes for CASSEALSGRGPDTQYF.

Only one count was recorded for this clone. The chain links TRBV10-1 to TRBJ2-7; the D is unclear. CDR3 length equals 15 residues. Deletions cut 0 bases from V and 2 bases from J, with 11 bases between. Germline V CDR1 and CDR2: WNHNN, SYGVQD (reference sequence). The CDR3 DNA sequence: TGCGCCAGCAGTGAGTCCTCTGGGCAGCCCTACGAGCAGTACTTC. Its translation: CASSESSGQPYEQYF.

The V gene is TRBV5-1, the J gene TRBJ2-5; perhaps D is TRBD1 or TRBD2 (5 bases each). CDR1 is SGHRS and CDR2 is YFSETQ in the germline V gene. The CDR3 totals 15 residues. V was pared by 5 bases and J by 4 bases, with 18 bases between. CDR3 DNA: TGCGCCAGCAGATTATCGACTGAGGGGTTAGAGACCCAGTACTTC. Translating it yields CASRLSTEGLETQYF.

V is TRBV4-1 and J is TRBJ1-2; D remains ambiguous. The CDR3 is made up of 15 amino acids. Germline CDR1 reads MGHRA; CDR2 reads YSYEKL. V lost 1 base and J 4 bases, leaving 13 bases between the germline ends. CDR3 residues: CASSQGAGWIYGYTF. The DNA for the CDR3 is TGCGCCAGCAGCCAAGGAGCGGGGTGGATCTATGGCTACACCTTC.

V gene TRBV7-3 combines with J gene TRBJ2-5; perhaps D is TRBD1 or TRBD2 (6 bases each). CDR1 is SGHTA, CDR2 FQGTGA, per germline. Between the trimmed V and J ends, which lost 2 bases and 2 bases, there was a span of 9 bases. The CDR3 sequence is 14 residues long. This CDR3 is CASSLAGHQETQYF. CDR3 bases: TGTGCCAGCAGCTTAGCGGGACATCAAGAGACCCAGTACTTC.

This clone was detected only a few times. This sequence joins TRBV5-4 and TRBJ2-7, with 12 nucleotides matching TRBD2. The CDR3 sequence is 15 residues long. Germline V CDR1 and CDR2: SGHNT, YYREEE (reference sequence). With 4 bases clipped from V and 4 bases from J, the junction kept 6 bases outside the gene matches. CDR3 amino acids: CASSPGLAGAYEQYF. For the CDR3, the DNA is TGTGCCAGCAGCCCGGGACTAGCGGGCGCATACGAGCAGTACTTC.

CDR3 protein: CASSLVSGFGEQYF. The CDR3, as DNA: TGTGCCAGCAGCTTGGTTTCGGGTTTCGGCGAGCAGTACTTC. This chain links TRBV5-4 with TRBJ2-7; D gene ambiguous. The CDR3 consists of 14 residues. V lost 0 bases and J 6 bases, leaving 13 bases between the germline ends. Germline CDR1 SGHNT, CDR2 YYREEE (reference sequence).

The chain is built from TRBV7-8 and TRBJ1-2; D possibly corresponds to TRBD1 (6 bases). The germline gives CDR1 SGHVS, CDR2 FQNEAQ. V lost 1 base, J lost 4 bases, and 22 bases lay in between. There are 18 residues in the CDR3. The CDR3 DNA follows: TGTGCCAGCAGCTTAGAATTGAGGGGGGCGGACCTCTTCTATGGCTACACCTTC. Protein sequence: CASSLELRGADLFYGYTF.

The chain has TRBV7-6 and TRBJ1-4; TRBD1 matches at 8 bases. Unmatched junction bases numbered 4, after V lost 4 bases and J lost 0 bases. This CDR3 is 16 amino acids long. Germline-derived CDR1 and CDR2 are SGHVS and FNYEAQ. For the CDR3, the DNA is TGTGCCAGCAGCTGGGGGACAGGTGCAACTAATGAAAAACTGTTTTTT. This sequence encodes CASSWGTGATNEKLFF. The whole variable domain, remainder taken from reference TRBV7-6 and TRBJ1-4, is GAGVSQSPRYKVTKRGQDVALRCDPISGHVSLYWYRQALGQGPEFLTYFNYEAQQDKSGLPNDRFSAERPEGSISTLTIQRTEQRDSAMYRCASSWGTGATNEKLFFGSGTQLSVL.

The rearrangement joins TRBV6-5 to TRBJ2-7; D is possibly TRBD1 or TRBD2 (5 bases each). The germline CDR1 and CDR2 sequences are MNHEY and SVGAGI. Between the trimmed V and J ends, which lost 0 bases and 3 bases, there was a span of 9 bases. CDR3 size: 14 residues. DNA of the CDR3: TGTGCCAGCAGTTACTCGATGGGGGTCTACGAGCAGTACTTC. This codes for CASSYSMGVYEQYF.